This T cell receptor beta chain was identified in a study of cytomegalovirus exposure and HLA in healthy donors. Study in general: The same platform was used for the 90 to 150 validation repertoires as for the approximately 730 first-cohort repertoires, as reported in a later analysis. The study's findings and limits: Listed as cytomegalovirus-associated were 164 TCR beta chains.

The ends were cut back, 0 bases at V and 0 bases at J, with 8 bases in the middle. Per germline, CDR1 GTSNPN and CDR2 SVGIG (reference sequence). The CDR3 runs 14 residues. For this clone: Antigen unknown.

The method was immunoSEQ multiplex PCR; TCRdb's version includes in-frame clones alone and lacks a portion of them. The table has about 120,000 clones, less than 90% seen once. Sequencing was carried out using PBMCs. This sequence originates from a man younger than 35 in good health and CMV-seropositive. The chain is built from TRBV30 and TRBJ1-1; D gene uncertain. This chain's CDR3 is CAWSVEILNTEAFF. The CDR3 nucleotides are TGTGCCTGGAGTGTGGAGATATTGAACACTGAAGCTTTCTTT.